These 14 T cell receptor beta chains originate from one sample sequenced in a study of shared clonotypes between healthy human individuals. The table came from immunoSEQ multiplex PCR; TCRdb's copy has only in-frame clones and leaves some out. This sample has roughly 2.4 million clones, with approximately 96% found just once. The specimen sequenced was naive CD4+ T cells sorted from blood. Described subset: CD45RA+ positively selected. These receptors all come from a man between 18 and 35 years old in good health.

The chain joins TRBV30 to TRBJ2-7; TRBD2 matches 11 bases. In germline, CDR1 is GTSNPN, CDR2 SVGIG (reference sequence). Trimming removed 4 bases from V and 4 bases from J; junction bases left unmatched: 12. CDR3 length: 16 residues. The CDR3 DNA follows: TGTGCCTGGACAAGGACTAGCGGGCCCAAATATTACGAGCAGTACTTC. Translating it yields CAWTRTSGPKYYEQYF. Full variable domain (outside the CDR3, taken from reference TRBV30 and TRBJ2-7): SQTIHQWPATLVQPVGSPLSLECTVEGTSNPNLYWYRQAAGRGLQLLFYSVGIGQISSEVPQNLSASRPQDRQFILSSKKLLLSDSGFYLCAWTRTSGPKYYEQYFGPGTRLTVT.

This chain joins TRBV19 and TRBJ2-6, with D perhaps TRBD1 (6 bases). Per the germline V gene, CDR1 is LNHDA and CDR2 is SQIVND (reference sequence). The CDR3 sequence is 16 residues long. Trimming removed 8 bases from V and 0 bases from J, with 14 bases in between. The CDR3 DNA follows: TGTGCCAGTGCGGAACAGGGCGGCTCTGGGGCCAACGTCCTGACTTTC. Its translation: CASAEQGGSGANVLTF. The whole variable domain, filled in from reference TRBV19 and TRBJ2-6, reads DGGITQSPKYLFRKEGQNVTLSCEQNLNHDAMYWYRQDPGQGLRLIYYSQIVNDFQKGDIAEGYSVSREKKESFPLTVTSAQKNPTAFYLCASAEQGGSGANVLTFGAGSRLTVL.

V is TRBV7-3 and J is TRBJ1-4; TRBD1 agrees at 8 bases. The V and J ends lost 4 bases and 5 bases, in that order; junction bases with no gene match: 6. The germline V gene has CDR1 SGHTA and CDR2 FQGTGA. The CDR3 has 15 amino acids. The CDR3 protein is CASSSPDRENEKLFF. The CDR3 nucleotides read TGTGCCAGCAGCTCCCCGGACAGGGAGAATGAAAAACTGTTTTTT.

The chain has TRBV7-2 and TRBJ2-2; 10 bases match TRBD2. CDR3 length equals 15 residues. From germline, CDR1 is SGHTA and CDR2 FQGNSA. V was pared by 7 bases and J by 7 bases, with 9 bases of the junction left unmatched. The CDR3 reads CASTQGLAGVGELFF. In DNA, the CDR3 is TGTGCCAGCACCCAGGGTCTAGCGGGAGTCGGGGAGCTGTTTTTT.

This clone was recorded once. The same CDR3 is also encoded by other DNA sequences in this sample. This chain uses TRBV5-1 with TRBJ1-4; D is undetermined. This CDR3 has 15 residues. V was cut by 0 bases and J by 0 bases, with 6 bases left in between. Germline lookup yields CDR1 SGHRS and CDR2 YFSETQ. The CDR3 is CASSLAGTTNEKLFF. CDR3 DNA: TGCGCCAGCAGCTTGGCCGGGACAACTAATGAAAAACTGTTTTTT.

The table lists this clone with a count of one. This sequence joins TRBV4-1 and TRBJ2-2; D remains ambiguous. V gave up 4 bases and J gave up 6 bases, with 12 bases separating them. The CDR3 covers 14 residues. Germline lookup yields CDR1 MGHRA and CDR2 YSYEKL. CDR3 in DNA: TGCGCCAGCAGCCTGCTTAAAGTTTCCGGGGAGCTGTTTTTT. It specifies CASSLLKVSGELFF.

This chain connects TRBV9 to TRBJ1-4; TRBD1 is a possible D gene (5 bases). V lost 4 bases to trimming and J lost 0 bases, with 10 bases between them. The CDR3 has 15 residues. Looked up from germline, CDR1 is SGDLS and CDR2 is YYNGEE. The CDR3 loop is CASSIGDATNEKLFF. In nucleotides, the CDR3 is TGTGCCAGCAGCATAGGGGATGCAACTAATGAAAAACTGTTTTTT. The variable domain in full, with the rest retrieved from reference TRBV9 and TRBJ1-4, is DSGVTQTPKHLITATGQRVTLRCSPRSGDLSVYWYQQSLDQGLQFLIQYYNGEERAKGNILERFSAQQFPDLHSELNLSSLELGDSALYFCASSIGDATNEKLFFGSGTQLSVL.

CDR3 sequence: CAWSVLRGGADTF. CDR3 nucleotides: TGTGCCTGGAGTGTACTAAGGGGGGGCGCTGACACCTTC. J is TRBJ1-2 and V is TRBV30, with a tentative D call TRBD1 (6 bases). The CDR3 has 13 amino acids. Germline CDR1 is GTSNPN and CDR2 is SVGIG (reference sequence). Trimming pared 0 bases from V and 12 bases from J, leaving 17 bases between. The full variable domain, completed using reference TRBV30 and TRBJ1-2, is SQTIHQWPATLVQPVGSPLSLECTVEGTSNPNLYWYRQAAGRGLQLLFYSVGIGQISSEVPQNLSASRPQDRQFILSSKKLLLSDSGFYLCAWSVLRGGADTFGSGTRLTVV.

The chain uses TRBV28 and TRBJ2-7; D not certain. This CDR3 has 10 residues. Germline V gene lookup returns CDR1 MDHEN and CDR2 SYDVKM. Between the trimmed V and J ends, which lost 10 bases and 5 bases, there was a span of 9 bases. CDR3 protein: CATVYHEQYF. CDR3 DNA sequence: TGTGCCACCGTTTACCACGAGCAGTACTTC.

Of note for this clone: Distinct nucleotide sequences in the sample also encode this CDR3. The V call is TRBV2, the J call TRBJ2-7; TRBD1 matches 7 bases. Trimming removed 7 bases from V and 0 bases from J; junction bases left unmatched: 3. The CDR3 spans 13 residues. CDR1 and CDR2 (germline): SNHLY, FYNNEI. The CDR3 coding sequence is TGTGCCAGCACTAGGGACAGCTCCTACGAGCAGTACTTC. This gives the protein CASTRDSSYEQYF.

The chain has TRBV10-3 and TRBJ1-2; D is uncertain. The CDR3 runs 16 residues. The germline V gene has CDR1 ENHRY and CDR2 SYGVKD. V dropped 2 bases and J dropped 1 base, with 14 bases sitting between them. For the CDR3, the DNA is TGTGCCATCAGTGAGGAGAGAGCCAGTGGTAACTATGGCTACACCTTC. Protein: CAISEERASGNYGYTF.

J is TRBJ1-1 and V is TRBV7-2, with 8 bases matching TRBD1. Trimming removed 7 bases from V and 0 bases from J; junction bases left unmatched: 7. The germline V gene encodes CDR1 SGHTA and CDR2 FQGNSA. The CDR3 sequence is 15 residues long. The CDR3 nucleotides are TGTGCCAGCACCAGGACAGGGCCCATGAACACTGAAGCTTTCTTT. As protein: CASTRTGPMNTEAFF.

This chain links TRBV5-6 with TRBJ2-1, with no clear D. V shed 7 bases and J shed 6 bases, with 8 bases lying between them. Germline CDR1 SGHDT, CDR2 YYEEEE. The CDR3 length is 11 residues. The DNA for the CDR3 is TGTGCCAGCCTCTACGGCAATGAGCAGTTCTTC. Protein: CASLYGNEQFF.

The chain is built from TRBV6-1 and TRBJ1-4; D gene uncertain. The V end lost 2 bases, the J end lost 4 bases, and 14 bases lay between the germline ends. CDR1 is MNHNS, CDR2 SASEGT, per germline. The CDR3 covers 16 residues. CDR3 amino acids: CASSEIYDRVNEKLFF. In DNA, the CDR3 is TGTGCCAGCAGTGAAATCTACGACCGGGTTAATGAAAAACTGTTTTTT.